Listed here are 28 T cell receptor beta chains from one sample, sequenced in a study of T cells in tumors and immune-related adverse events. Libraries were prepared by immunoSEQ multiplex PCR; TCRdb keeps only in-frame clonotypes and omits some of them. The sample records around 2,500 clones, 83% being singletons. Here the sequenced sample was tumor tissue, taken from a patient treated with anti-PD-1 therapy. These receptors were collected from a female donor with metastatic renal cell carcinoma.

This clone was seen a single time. Written as DNA, the CDR3 is TGTGCCAGCAGTGAAGTCTACGAGCAGTACTTC. Amino acid sequence: CASSEVYEQYF. V gene TRBV2 combines with J gene TRBJ2-7; no clear D. Germline assignment: CDR1 SNHLY and CDR2 FYNNEI. V lost 1 base and J 3 bases, leaving 1 base between the germline ends. The CDR3 is made up of 11 amino acids.

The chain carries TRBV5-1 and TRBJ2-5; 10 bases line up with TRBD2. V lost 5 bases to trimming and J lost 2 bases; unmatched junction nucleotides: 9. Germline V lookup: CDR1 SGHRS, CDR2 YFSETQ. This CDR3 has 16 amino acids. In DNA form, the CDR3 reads TGCGCCAGCAGAAGCGGGGGGGCCAATGGGCAAGAGACCCAGTACTTC. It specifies CASRSGGANGQETQYF. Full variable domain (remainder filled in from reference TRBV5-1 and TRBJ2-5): KAGVTQTPRYLIKTRGQQVTLSCSPISGHRSVSWYQQTPGQGLQFLFEYFSETQRNKGNFPGRFSGRQFSNSRSEMNVSTLELGDSALYLCASRSGGANGQETQYFGPGTRLLVL.

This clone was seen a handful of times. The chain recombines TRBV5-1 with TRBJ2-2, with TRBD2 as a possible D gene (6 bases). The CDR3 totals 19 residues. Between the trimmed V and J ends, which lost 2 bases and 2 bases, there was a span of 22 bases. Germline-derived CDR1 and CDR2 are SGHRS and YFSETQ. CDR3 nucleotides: TGCGCCAGCAGCTTCGGGAGATCAAACTTAGGTATAAACACCGGGGAGCTGTTTTTT. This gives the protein CASSFGRSNLGINTGELFF. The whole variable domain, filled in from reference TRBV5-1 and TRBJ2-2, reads KAGVTQTPRYLIKTRGQQVTLSCSPISGHRSVSWYQQTPGQGLQFLFEYFSETQRNKGNFPGRFSGRQFSNSRSEMNVSTLELGDSALYLCASSFGRSNLGINTGELFFGEGSRLTVL.

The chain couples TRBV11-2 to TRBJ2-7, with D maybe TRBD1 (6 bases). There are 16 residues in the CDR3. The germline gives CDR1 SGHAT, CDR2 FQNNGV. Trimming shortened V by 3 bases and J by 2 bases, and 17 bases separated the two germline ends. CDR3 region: CASSFFRGPKPYEQYF. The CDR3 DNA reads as TGTGCCAGCAGCTTTTTCAGGGGCCCGAAACCCTACGAGCAGTACTTC. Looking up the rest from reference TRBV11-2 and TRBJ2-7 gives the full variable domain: EAGVAQSPRYKIIEKRQSVAFWCNPISGHATLYWYQQILGQGPKLLIQFQNNGVVDDSQLPKDRFSAERLKGVDSTLKIQPAKLEDSAVYLCASSFFRGPKPYEQYFGPGTRLTVT.

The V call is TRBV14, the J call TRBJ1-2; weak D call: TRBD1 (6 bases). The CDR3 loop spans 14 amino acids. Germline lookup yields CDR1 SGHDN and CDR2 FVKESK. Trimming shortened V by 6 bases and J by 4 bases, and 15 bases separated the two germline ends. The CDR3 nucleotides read TGTGCCAGCAGTCATATCGGGACATTCTATGGCTACACCTTC. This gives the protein CASSHIGTFYGYTF.

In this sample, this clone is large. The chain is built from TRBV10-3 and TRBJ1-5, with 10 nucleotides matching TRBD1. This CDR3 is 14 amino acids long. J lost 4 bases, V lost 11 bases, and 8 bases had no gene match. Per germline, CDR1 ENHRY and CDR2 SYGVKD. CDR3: CAVGTGDSNQPQHF. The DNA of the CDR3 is TGTGCCGTGGGGACAGGGGACTCAAATCAGCCCCAGCATTTT.

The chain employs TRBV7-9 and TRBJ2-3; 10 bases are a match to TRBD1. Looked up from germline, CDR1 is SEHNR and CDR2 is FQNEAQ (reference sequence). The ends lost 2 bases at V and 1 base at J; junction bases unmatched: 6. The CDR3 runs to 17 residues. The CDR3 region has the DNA TGTGCCAGCAGCTTATTGACCGGGACAGGGGGCACAGATACGCAGTATTTT. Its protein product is CASSLLTGTGGTDTQYF.

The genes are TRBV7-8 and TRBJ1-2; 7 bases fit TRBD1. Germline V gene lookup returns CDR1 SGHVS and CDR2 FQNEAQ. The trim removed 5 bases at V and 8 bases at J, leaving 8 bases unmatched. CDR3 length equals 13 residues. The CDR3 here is CASSPRGGGGYTF. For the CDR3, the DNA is TGTGCCAGCAGCCCCAGGGGAGGGGGCGGCTACACCTTC. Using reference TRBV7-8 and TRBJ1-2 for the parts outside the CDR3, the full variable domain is GAGVSQSPRYKVAKRGQDVALRCDPISGHVSLFWYQQALGQGPEFLTYFQNEAQLDKSGLPSDRFFAERPEGSVSTLKIQRTQQEDSAVYLCASSPRGGGGYTFGSGTRLTVV.

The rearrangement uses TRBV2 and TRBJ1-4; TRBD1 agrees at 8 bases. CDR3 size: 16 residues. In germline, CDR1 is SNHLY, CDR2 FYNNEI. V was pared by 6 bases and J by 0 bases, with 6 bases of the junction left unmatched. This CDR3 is CASRHDRGATNEKLFF. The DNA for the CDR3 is TGTGCCAGCAGACATGACAGGGGCGCAACTAATGAAAAACTGTTTTTT.

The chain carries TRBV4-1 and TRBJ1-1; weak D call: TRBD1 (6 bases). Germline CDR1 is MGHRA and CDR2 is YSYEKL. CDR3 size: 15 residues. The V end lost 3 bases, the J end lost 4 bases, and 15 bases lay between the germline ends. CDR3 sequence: CASSQRMGAATEAFF. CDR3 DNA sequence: TGCGCCAGCAGCCAGCGTATGGGGGCTGCCACTGAAGCTTTCTTT.

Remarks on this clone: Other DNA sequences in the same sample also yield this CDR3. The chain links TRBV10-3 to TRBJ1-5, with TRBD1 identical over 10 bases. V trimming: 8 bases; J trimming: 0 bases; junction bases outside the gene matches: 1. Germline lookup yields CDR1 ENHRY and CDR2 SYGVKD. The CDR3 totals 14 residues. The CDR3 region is CAIGTGDSNQPQHF. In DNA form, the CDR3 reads TGTGCCATCGGGACAGGGGATAGCAATCAGCCCCAGCATTTT.

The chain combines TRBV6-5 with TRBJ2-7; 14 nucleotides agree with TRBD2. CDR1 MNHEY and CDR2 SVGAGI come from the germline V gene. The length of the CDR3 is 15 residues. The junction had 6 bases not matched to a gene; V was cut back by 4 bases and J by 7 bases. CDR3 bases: TGTGCCAGCAGTTCCTCCGGGACTAGCGGGAGTGAGCAGTACTTC. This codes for CASSSSGTSGSEQYF.

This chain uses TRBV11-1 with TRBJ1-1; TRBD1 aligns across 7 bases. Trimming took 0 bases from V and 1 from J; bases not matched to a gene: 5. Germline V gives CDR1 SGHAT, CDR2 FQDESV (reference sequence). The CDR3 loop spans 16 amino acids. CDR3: CASSLAGGQRNTEAFF. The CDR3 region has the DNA TGTGCCAGCAGCTTAGCGGGGGGACAGAGGAACACTGAAGCTTTCTTT.

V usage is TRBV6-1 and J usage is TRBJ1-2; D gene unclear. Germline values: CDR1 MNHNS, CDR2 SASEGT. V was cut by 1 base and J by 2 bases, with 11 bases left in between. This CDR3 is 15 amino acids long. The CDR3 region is CASSEGLAANYGYTF. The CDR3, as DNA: TGTGCCAGCAGTGAAGGGCTTGCGGCGAACTATGGCTACACCTTC.

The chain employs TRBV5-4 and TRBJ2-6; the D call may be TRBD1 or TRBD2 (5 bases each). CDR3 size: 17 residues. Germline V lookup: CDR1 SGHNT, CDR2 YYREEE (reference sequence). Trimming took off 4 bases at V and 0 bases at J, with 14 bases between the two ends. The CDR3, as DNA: TGTGCCAGCAGCGGACCGGGACGGTACTCTGGGGCCAACGTCCTGACTTTC. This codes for CASSGPGRYSGANVLTF.

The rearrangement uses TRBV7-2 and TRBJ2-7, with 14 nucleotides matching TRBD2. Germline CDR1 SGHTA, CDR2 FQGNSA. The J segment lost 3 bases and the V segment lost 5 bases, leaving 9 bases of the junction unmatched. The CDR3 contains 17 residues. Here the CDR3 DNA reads TGTGCCAGCAGCCGACTAGCGGGGGGGCATCAAGGCTACGAGCAGTACTTC. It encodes CASSRLAGGHQGYEQYF.

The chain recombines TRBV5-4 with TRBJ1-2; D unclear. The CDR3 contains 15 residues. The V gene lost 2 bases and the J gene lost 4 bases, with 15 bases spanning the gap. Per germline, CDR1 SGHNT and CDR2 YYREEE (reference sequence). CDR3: CASSFTTGTFYGYTF. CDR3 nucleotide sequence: TGTGCCAGCAGCTTTACTACTGGCACGTTCTATGGCTACACCTTC.

The CDR3 spells CASSSGTSGRNDEQFF. CDR3 in DNA: TGCGCCAGCAGCTCTGGGACTAGCGGGAGGAACGATGAGCAGTTCTTC. The rearrangement uses TRBV5-1 and TRBJ2-1; TRBD2 aligns across 15 bases. V lost 3 bases to trimming and J lost 8 bases; unmatched junction nucleotides: 6. Per the germline V gene, CDR1 is SGHRS and CDR2 is YFSETQ. The CDR3 sequence is 16 residues long.

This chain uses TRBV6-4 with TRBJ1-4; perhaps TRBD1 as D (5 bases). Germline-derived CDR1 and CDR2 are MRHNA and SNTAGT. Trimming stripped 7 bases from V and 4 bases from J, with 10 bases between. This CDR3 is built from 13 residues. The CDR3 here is CASNRDLNEKLFF. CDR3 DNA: TGTGCCAGCAATAGGGACCTTAATGAAAAACTGTTTTTT.

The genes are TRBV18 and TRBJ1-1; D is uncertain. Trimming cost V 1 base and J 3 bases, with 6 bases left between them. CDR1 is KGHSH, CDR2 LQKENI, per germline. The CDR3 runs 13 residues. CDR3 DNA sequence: TGTGCCAGCTCACCACAGGGTTACACTGAAGCTTTCTTT. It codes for CASSPQGYTEAFF. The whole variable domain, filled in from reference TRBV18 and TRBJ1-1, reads NAGVMQNPRHLVRRRGQEARLRCSPMKGHSHVYWYRQLPEEGLKFMVYLQKENIIDESGMPKERFSAEFPKEGPSILRIQQVVRGDSAAYFCASSPQGYTEAFFGQGTRLTVV.

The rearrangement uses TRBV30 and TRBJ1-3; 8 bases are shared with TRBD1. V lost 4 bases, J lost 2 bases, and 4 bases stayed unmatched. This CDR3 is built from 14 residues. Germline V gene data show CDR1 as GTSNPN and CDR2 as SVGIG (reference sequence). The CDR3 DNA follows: TGTGCCTGGACTTCAGGGGGCCCTGGAAACACCATATATTTT. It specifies CAWTSGGPGNTIYF.

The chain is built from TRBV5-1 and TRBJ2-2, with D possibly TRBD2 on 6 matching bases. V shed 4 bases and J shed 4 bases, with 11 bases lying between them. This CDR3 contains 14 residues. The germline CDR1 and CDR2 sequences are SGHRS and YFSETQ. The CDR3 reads CASSDVGGTGELFF. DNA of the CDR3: TGCGCCAGCAGCGATGTCGGGGGCACCGGGGAGCTGTTTTTT.

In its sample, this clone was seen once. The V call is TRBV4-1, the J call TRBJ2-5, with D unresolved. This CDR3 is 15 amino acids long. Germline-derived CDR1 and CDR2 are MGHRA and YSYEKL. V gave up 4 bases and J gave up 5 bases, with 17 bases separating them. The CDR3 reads CASSPIDAPGETQYF. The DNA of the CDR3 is TGCGCCAGCAGCCCAATTGACGCGCCCGGGGAGACCCAGTACTTC.

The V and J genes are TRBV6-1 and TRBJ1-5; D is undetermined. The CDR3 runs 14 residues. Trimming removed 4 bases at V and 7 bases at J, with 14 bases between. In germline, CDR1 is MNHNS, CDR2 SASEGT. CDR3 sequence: CASSVGQSGQPQHF. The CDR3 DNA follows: TGTGCCAGCAGTGTCGGCCAGTCGGGCCAGCCCCAGCATTTT.

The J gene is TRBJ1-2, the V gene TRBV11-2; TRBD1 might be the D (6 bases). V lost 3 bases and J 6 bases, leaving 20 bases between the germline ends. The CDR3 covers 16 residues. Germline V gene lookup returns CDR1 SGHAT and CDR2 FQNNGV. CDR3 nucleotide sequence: TGTGCCAGCAGCTTTTTCATGGGGGGGCGGCCCGATGGCTACACCTTC. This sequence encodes CASSFFMGGRPDGYTF.

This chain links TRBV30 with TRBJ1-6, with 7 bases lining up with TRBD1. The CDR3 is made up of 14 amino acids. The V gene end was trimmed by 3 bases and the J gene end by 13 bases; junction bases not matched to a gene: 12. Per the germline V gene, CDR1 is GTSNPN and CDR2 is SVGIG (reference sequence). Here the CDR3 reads CAWSLGTAGDPLHF. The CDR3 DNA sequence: TGTGCCTGGAGCCTGGGGACAGCGGGAGATCCCCTCCACTTT. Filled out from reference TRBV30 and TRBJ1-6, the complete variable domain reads SQTIHQWPATLVQPVGSPLSLECTVEGTSNPNLYWYRQAAGRGLQLLFYSVGIGQISSEVPQNLSASRPQDRQFILSSKKLLLSDSGFYLCAWSLGTAGDPLHFGNGTRLTVT.

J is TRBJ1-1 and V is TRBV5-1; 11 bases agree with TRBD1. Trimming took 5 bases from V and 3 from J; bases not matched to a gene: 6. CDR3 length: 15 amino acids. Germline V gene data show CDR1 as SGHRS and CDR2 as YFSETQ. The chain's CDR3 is CASSSTGQGDTEAFF. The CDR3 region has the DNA TGCGCCAGCAGTTCAACGGGACAGGGGGACACTGAAGCTTTCTTT.

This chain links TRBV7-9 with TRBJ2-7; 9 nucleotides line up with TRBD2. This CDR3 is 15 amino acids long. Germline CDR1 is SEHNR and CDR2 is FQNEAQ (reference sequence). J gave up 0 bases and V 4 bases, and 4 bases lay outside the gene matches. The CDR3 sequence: CASSYSGGSSYEQYF. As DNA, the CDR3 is TGTGCCAGCAGCTATAGCGGGGGTAGCTCCTACGAGCAGTACTTC.